This T cell receptor (beta chain) was observed in a study of T cells after somatic rescue of genetic block. Generated by immunoSEQ multiplex PCR, the TCRdb table keeps only in-frame clones and is missing some. The data hold 12,000 or so clones, with around four fifths observed a single time. The trim removed 2 bases at V and 6 bases at J, leaving 11 bases unmatched. CDR1 is SGHAT and CDR2 is FQNNGV in the germline V gene. The CDR3 has 17 amino acids. The TCR originated in a boy under 18. The sequenced sample consisted of peripheral blood mononuclear cells (PBMCs). The chain is built from TRBV11-2 and TRBJ2-1, with 9 bases fitting TRBD2. The CDR3 spells CASSLRLAGTLVNEQFF. In DNA, the CDR3 is TGTGCCAGCAGCTTAAGGCTAGCGGGGACCCTAGTCAATGAGCAGTTCTTC.